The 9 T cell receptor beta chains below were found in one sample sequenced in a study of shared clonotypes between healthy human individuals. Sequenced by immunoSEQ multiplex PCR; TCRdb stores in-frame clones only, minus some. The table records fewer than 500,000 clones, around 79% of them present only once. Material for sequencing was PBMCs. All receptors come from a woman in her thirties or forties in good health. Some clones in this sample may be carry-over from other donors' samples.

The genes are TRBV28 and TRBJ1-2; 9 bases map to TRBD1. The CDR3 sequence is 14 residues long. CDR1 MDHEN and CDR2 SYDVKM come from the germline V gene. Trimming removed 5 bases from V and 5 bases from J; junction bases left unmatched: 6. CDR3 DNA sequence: TGTGCCAGCAGTCTCCGACAGGGGGTTTATGGCTACACCTTC. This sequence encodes CASSLRQGVYGYTF.

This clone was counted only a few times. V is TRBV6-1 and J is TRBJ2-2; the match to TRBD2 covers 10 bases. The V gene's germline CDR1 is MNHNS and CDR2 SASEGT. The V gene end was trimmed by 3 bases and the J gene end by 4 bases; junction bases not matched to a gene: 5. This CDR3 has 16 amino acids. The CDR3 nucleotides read TGTGCCAGCAGTGACATTAGCGGGAGGAGCACCGGGGAGCTGTTTTTT. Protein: CASSDISGRSTGELFF.

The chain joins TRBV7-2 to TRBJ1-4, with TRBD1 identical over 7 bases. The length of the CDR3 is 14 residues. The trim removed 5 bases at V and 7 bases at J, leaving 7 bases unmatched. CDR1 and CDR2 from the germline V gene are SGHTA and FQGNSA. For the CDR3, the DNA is TGTGCCAGCAGCGTCCAGGGGGGGGTTGAAAAACTGTTTTTT. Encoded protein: CASSVQGGVEKLFF. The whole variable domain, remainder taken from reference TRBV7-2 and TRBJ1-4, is GAGVSQSPSNKVTEKGKDVELRCDPISGHTALYWYRQSLGQGLEFLIYFQGNSAPDKSGLPSDRFSAERTGGSVSTLTIQRTQQEDSAVYLCASSVQGGVEKLFFGSGTQLSVL.

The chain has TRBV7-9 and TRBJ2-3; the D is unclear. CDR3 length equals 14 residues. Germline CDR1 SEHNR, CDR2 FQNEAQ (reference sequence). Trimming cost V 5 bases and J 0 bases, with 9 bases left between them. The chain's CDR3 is CASSASVSTDTQYF. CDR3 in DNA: TGTGCCAGCAGCGCCTCAGTGAGCACAGATACGCAGTATTTT.

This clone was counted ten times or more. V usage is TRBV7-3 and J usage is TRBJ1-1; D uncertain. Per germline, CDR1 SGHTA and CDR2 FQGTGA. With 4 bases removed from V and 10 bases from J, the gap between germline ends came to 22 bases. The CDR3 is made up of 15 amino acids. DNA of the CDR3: TGTGCCAGCAGCTCCACCCCGGGCCAGCCGCATGGAGCTTTCTTT. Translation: CASSSTPGQPHGAFF. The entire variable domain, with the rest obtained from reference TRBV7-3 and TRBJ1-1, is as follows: GAGVSQTPSNKVTEKGKYVELRCDPISGHTALYWYRQSLGQGPEFLIYFQGTGAADDSGLPNDRFFAVRPEGSVSTLKIQRTERGDSAVYLCASSSTPGQPHGAFFGQGTRLTVV.

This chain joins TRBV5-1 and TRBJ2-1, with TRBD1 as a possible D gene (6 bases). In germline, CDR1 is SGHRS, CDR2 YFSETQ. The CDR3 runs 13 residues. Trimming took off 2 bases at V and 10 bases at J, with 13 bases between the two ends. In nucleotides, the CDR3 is TGCGCCAGCAGCTTCCACAGGGCCGGAGAGCAGTTCTTC. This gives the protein CASSFHRAGEQFF.

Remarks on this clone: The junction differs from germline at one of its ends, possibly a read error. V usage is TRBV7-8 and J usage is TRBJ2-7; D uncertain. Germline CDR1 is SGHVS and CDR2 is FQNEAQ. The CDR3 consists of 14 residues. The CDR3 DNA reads TGCGCCAGCAGCCCGACACGAACTTCCTACGAGCAGTACTTC. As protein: CASSPTRTSYEQYF.

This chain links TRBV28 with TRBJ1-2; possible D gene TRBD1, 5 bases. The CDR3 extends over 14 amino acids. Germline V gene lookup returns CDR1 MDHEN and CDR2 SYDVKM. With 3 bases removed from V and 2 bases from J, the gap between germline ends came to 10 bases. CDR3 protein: CASSFAGPNYGYTF. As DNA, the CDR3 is TGTGCCAGCAGTTTTGCAGGGCCGAACTATGGCTACACCTTC.

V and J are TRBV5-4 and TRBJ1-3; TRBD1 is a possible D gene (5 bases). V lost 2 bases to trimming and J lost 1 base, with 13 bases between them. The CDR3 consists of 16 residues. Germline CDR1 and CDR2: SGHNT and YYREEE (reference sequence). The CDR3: CASSFGGGKSGNTIYF. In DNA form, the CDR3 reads TGTGCCAGCAGCTTCGGGGGGGGGAAGTCTGGAAACACCATATATTTT.